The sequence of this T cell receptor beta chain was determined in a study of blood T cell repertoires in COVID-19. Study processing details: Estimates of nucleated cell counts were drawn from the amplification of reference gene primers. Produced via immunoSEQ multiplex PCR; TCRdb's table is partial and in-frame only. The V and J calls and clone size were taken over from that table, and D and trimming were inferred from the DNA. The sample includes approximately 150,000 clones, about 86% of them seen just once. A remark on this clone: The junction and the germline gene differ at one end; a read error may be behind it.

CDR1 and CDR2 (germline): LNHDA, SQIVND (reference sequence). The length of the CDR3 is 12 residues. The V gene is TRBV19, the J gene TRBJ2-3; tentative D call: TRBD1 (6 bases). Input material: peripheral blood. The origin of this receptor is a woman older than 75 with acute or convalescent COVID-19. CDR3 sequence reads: CASSKQGAPLFF. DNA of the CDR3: TGTGCCAGTAGTAAACAGGGTGCTCCGCTTTTTTTT.